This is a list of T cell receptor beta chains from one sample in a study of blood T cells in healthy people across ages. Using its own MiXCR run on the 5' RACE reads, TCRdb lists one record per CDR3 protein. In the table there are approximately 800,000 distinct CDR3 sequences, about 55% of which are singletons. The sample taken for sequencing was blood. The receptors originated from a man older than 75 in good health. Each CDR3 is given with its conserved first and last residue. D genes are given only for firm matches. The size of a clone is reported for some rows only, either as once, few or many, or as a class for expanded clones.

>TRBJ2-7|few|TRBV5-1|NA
TGCGCCAGCAGTAGGGAAGTCTCCTACGAGCAGTACTTC
CASSREVSYEQYF
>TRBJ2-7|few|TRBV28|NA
TGTGCCAGCCAGGATGCAGGGAAAATCTACGAGCAGTACTTC
CASQDAGKIYEQYF
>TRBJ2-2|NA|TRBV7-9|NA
TGTGCCAGCAGCTTAGCGGGAGGCTTCGGGGAGCTGTTTTTT
CASSLAGGFGELFF
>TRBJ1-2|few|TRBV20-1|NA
TGCAGTGCTAGAGATATGTGGCGGAACTATGGCTACACCTTC
CSARDMWRNYGYTF
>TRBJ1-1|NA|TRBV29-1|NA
TGCAGCGTTGAAGGGTCCGGGACAATGGGGAGGACTGAAGCTTTCTTT
CSVEGSGTMGRTEAFF
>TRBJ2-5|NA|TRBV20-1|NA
TGCAGTGGGAGAGGTCGAGAGACCCAGTACTTC
CSGRGRETQYF
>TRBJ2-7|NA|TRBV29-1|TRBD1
TGCAGCGTTGGAGGGGGGACAGGGGTCGCCTCCTCCTACGAGCAGTACTTC
CSVGGGTGVASSYEQYF
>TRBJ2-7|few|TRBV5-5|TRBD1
TGTGCCAGCAGCTTAGTCCCGGGACAGGGCCCCTACGAGCAGTACTTC
CASSLVPGQGPYEQYF
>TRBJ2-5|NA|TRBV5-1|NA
TGCGCCAGCAGCTTGGTGGGGGCGCGGGAGACCCAGTACTTC
CASSLVGARETQYF
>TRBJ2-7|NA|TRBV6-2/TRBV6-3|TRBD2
TGTGCCAGCAGAACTAGCGGGAGTCCCTACGAGCAGTACTTC
CASRTSGSPYEQYF
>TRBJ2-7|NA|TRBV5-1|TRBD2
TGCGCCAGCAGCGCAGAACCCGGGACTAGCGACGAGCAGTACTTC
CASSAEPGTSDEQYF
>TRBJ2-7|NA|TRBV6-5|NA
TGTGCCAGTATGACACCGGGGAATTCCTACGAGCAGTACTTC
CASMTPGNSYEQYF
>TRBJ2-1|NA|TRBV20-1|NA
TGCAGTGCCCAGTCTGGGGTTTCCTACAATGAGCAGTTCTTC
CSAQSGVSYNEQFF
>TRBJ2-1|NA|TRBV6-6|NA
TGTGCCAGCAGTTACTCAGGGCTAGCGCTTGAGCAGTTCTTC
CASSYSGLALEQFF
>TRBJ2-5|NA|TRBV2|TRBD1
TGTGCCAGGACACAGGGGGCCCAAGAGACCCAGTACTTC
CARTQGAQETQYF
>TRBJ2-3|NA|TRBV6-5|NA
TGTGCCAGCAGTTACGGGCGGAACACAGATACGCAGTATTTT
CASSYGRNTDTQYF
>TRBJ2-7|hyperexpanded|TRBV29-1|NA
TGCAGCGTTGAGGGAGGCCAGACCTACGAGCAGTACTTC
CSVEGGQTYEQYF
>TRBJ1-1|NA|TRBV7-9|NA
TGTGCCAGCAGGCCCCGGGACGAGAACACTGAAGCTTTCTTT
CASRPRDENTEAFF
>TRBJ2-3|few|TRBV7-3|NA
TGTGCCAGCAGCACCCAGGACAGCCTTAGCACAGATACGCAGTATTTT
CASSTQDSLSTDTQYF
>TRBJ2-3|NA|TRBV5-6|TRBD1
TGTGCCAGCAGTTGGGGACAGGGGGCGCTTGATACGCAGTATTTT
CASSWGQGALDTQYF
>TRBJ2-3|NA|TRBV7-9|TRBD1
TGTGCCAGCAGTCAAAACGCAGGGGGCACCGGCGATACGCAGTATTTT
CASSQNAGGTGDTQYF
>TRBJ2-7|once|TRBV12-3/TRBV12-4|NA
TGTGCCAGTCCCCTCCATAGCGGCCACTCCTACGAGCAGTACTTC
CASPLHSGHSYEQYF
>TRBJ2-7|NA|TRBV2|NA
TGTGCCAGCAGTGTAGCAACAGAGCAGTACTTC
CASSVATEQYF
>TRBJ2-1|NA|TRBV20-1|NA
TGCAGTGCTAGAGCTTTGAGTAGCTCCTACAATGAGCAGTTCTTC
CSARALSSSYNEQFF
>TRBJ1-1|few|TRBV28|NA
TGTGCCAGCAGTTACCCCCTTGGGGGTCCCCCCTATCCGGCTTTCTTT
CASSYPLGGPPYPAFF
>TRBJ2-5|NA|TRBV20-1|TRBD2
TGCAGTGGGCTAGCGGGAGAAGAGACCCAGTACTTC
CSGLAGEETQYF
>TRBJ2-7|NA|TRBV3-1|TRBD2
TGTGCCAGCAGCCCGGGACTAGCGGGTTGGGAGCAGTACTTC
CASSPGLAGWEQYF
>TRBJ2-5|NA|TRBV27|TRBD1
TGTGCCAGCAGTTGGGGACAGGGTTGGTACTTC
CASSWGQGWYF
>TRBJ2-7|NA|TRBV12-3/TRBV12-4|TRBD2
TGTGCCGGCAGGAGAGGGACTAGCGGGACCTACGAGCAGTACTTC
CAGRRGTSGTYEQYF
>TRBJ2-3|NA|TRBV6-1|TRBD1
TGTGCCACAATCATCGGACCGGGACAGGACACAGATACGCAGTATTTT
CATIIGPGQDTDTQYF
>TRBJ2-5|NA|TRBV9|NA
TGTGCCAGCAGCGTAGGCCCGAAAGAGACCCAGTACTTC
CASSVGPKETQYF
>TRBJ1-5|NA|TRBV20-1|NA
TGCAGTGCTAGAGATAGGACCAACAATCAGCCCCAGCATTTT
CSARDRTNNQPQHF
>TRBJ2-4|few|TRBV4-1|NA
TGCGCCAGCAGCCACCCTCGTCCGGGCAGTCTAGCCAAAAACATTCAGTACTTC
CASSHPRPGSLAKNIQYF
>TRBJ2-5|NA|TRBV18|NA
TGTGCCAGCTCACCACCCGGGACCTCACGGGAGACCCAGTACTTC
CASSPPGTSRETQYF
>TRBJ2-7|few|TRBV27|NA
TGTGCCAGCAGTTTATTGGGGGGTGTCGACGAGCAGTACTTC
CASSLLGGVDEQYF
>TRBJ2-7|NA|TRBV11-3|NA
TGTGCCAGCAGCGGAGAGAGTGCCTACGAGCAGTACTTC
CASSGESAYEQYF
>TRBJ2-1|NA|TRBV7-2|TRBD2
TGTGCCAGCAGCTTCCAGGGACTAGCGGGAGCGCCCAACAATGAGCAGTTCTTC
CASSFQGLAGAPNNEQFF
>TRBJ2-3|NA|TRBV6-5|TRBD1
TGTGCCAGCAGGGACAGGGGTGGGCGATACGCGTATTTT
CASRDRGGRYAYF
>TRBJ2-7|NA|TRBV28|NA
TGTGCCAGCAGTCCACTACCTGACTTTTACAATGAGCAGTACTTC
CASSPLPDFYNEQYF
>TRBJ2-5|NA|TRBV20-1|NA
TGCAGTGCTCCTCCCGCGGGGAGAGGGGAGACCCAGTACTTC
CSAPPAGRGETQYF
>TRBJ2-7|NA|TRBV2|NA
TGTGCCAGCGAGAGGCAGGTGGAGAGCAACGAGCAGTACTTC
CASERQVESNEQYF
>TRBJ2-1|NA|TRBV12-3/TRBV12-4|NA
TGTGCCAGCAGTCACGGGGGAGTAATGGGGGCCAATGAGCAGTTCTTC
CASSHGGVMGANEQFF
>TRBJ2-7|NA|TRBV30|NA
TGTGCCTGGAGTCCGGGGCCGGCAGACAACTACGAGCAGTACTTC
CAWSPGPADNYEQYF
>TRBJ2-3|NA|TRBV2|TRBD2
TGTGCCAGCAGTGAACGGGGACTAGCGGGAGCCAACGAGCACAGATACGCGTATTTT
CASSERGLAGANEHRYAYF
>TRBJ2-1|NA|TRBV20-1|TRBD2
TGCAGTGCTCTCCTCCAGACTAGCGGGAGTGGGGGGCGGTACAATGAGCAGTTCTTC
CSALLQTSGSGGRYNEQFF
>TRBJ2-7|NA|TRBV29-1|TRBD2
TGCAGCGTTGAAGGGGCGGGAGTAGGCTACGAGCAGTACTTC
CSVEGAGVGYEQYF
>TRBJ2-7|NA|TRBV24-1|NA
TGTGCCACCAGTGATTCTGACAGCGCCTACGAGCAGTACTTC
CATSDSDSAYEQYF
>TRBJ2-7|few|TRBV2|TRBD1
TGTGCCAGCAGTGGAAGACAGGGGGCCAACGAGCAGTACTTC
CASSGRQGANEQYF
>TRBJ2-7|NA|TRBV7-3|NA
TGTGCCAGCAGCCCTCTGCCGCGGGCAGGGCGGCATGAGCAGTACTTC
CASSPLPRAGRHEQYF
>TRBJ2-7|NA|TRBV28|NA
TGTGCCAGCAGTTCACCACTGGTCGAGCAGTACTTC
CASSSPLVEQYF
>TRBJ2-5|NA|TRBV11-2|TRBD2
TGTGCCAGCAGCTTAGGGGGGGGAAAGCAAGAGACCCAGTACTTC
CASSLGGGKQETQYF
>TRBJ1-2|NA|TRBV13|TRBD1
TGTGCCAGCACCGACTCGCAGGGGGACTATGGCTACACCTTC
CASTDSQGDYGYTF